Listed below are T cell receptor beta chains from one sample, sequenced in a study of shared clonotypes between healthy human individuals. Repertoires were generated with immunoSEQ multiplex PCR, while TCRdb's copy carries only in-frame clones and drops some. The table lists some 2.4 million clones, under 95% of them singletons, with about 0.38% in the top ten. Specimen: naive CD4+ T cells from PBMCs. These receptor sequences come from a man younger than 35 in good health. Some clones in this sample may be carry-over from other donors' samples. CDR3s include the opening cysteine and the closing phenylalanine or tryptophan.

v_gene	j_gene	CDR3aa
TRBV9	TRBJ2-2	CASSARGRGTGELFF
TRBV15	TRBJ2-1	CATKGAYNEQFF
TRBV5-4	TRBJ2-3	CASSAPGQPFPDTQYF
TRBV28	TRBJ1-2	CASSNPGRGYTF
TRBV19	TRBJ2-7	CASSPRGARDEQYF
TRBV27	TRBJ2-1	CASSPRALQPYNEQFF
TRBV6-4	TRBJ1-2	CASSSSVGVSGYTF
TRBV2	TRBJ2-7	CASSEAGAGAREQYF
TRBV18	TRBJ2-2	CASSPNDRSNTGELFF
TRBV27	TRBJ2-7	CASSLGRGTYEQYF